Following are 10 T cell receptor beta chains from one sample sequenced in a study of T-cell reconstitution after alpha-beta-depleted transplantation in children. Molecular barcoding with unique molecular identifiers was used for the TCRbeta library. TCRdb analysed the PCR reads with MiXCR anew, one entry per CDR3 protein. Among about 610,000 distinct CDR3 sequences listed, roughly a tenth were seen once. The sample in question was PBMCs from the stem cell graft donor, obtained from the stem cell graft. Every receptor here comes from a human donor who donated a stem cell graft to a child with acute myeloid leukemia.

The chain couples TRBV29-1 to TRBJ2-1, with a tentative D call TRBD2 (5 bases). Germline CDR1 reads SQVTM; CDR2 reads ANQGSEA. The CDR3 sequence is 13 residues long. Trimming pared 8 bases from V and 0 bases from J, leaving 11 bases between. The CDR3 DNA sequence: TGCAGCTCCGGCCGGGACTCCTACAATGAGCAGTTCTTC. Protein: CSSGRDSYNEQFF.

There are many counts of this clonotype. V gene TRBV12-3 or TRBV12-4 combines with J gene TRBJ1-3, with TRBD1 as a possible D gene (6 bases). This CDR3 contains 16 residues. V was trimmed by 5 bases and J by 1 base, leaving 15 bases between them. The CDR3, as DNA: TGTGCCAGCAGTCGAGGACAGATTATATCTGGAAACACCATATATTTT. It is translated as CASSRGQIISGNTIYF.

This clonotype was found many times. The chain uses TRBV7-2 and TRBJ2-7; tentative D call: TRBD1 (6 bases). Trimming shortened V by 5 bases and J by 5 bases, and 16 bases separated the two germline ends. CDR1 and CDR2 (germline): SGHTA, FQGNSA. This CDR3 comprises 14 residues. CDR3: CASSDPTGNNEQYF. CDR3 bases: TGTGCCAGCAGCGATCCAACAGGGAACAACGAGCAGTACTTC.

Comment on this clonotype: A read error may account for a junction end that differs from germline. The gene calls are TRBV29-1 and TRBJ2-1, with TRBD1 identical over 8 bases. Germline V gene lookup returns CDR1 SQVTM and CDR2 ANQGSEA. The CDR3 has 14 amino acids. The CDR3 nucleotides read TGCAGCGTTGAAAAACAGGGGGGTCACAATGAGCCGTTCTTC. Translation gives CSVEKQGGHNEPFF.

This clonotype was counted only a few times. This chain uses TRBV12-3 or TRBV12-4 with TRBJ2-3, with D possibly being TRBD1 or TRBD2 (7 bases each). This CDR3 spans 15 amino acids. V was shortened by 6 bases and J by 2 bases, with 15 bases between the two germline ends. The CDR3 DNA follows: TGTGCCAGCAGGAGCGGGACAGAGATCACAGATACGCAGTATTTT. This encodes CASRSGTEITDTQYF.

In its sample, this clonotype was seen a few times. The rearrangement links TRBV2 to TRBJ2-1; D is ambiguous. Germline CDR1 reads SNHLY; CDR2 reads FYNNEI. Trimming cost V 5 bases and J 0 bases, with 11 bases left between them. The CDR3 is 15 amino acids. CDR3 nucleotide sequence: TGTGCCAGCAGTCCACTTAGCCACTCCTACAATGAGCAGTTCTTC. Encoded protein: CASSPLSHSYNEQFF.

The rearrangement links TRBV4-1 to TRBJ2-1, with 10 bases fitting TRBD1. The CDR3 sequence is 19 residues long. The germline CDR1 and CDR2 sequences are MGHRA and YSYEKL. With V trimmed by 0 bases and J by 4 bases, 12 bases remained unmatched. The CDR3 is CASSQERDRGPLTYNEQFF. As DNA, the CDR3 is TGCGCCAGCAGCCAAGAGCGGGACAGGGGCCCTCTTACTTACAATGAGCAGTTCTTC.

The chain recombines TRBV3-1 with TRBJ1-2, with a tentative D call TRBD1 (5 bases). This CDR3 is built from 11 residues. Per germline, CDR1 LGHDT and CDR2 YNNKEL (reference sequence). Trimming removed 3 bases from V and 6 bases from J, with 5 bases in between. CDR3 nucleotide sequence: TGTGCCAGCAGCCAGGACAATGGCTACACCTTC. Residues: CASSQDNGYTF.

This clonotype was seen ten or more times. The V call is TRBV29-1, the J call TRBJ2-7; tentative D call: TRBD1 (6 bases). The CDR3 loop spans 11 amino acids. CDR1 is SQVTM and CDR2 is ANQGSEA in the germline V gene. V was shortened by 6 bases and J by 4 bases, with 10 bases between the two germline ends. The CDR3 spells CSVTQGYEQYF. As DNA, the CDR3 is TGCAGCGTGACACAGGGTTACGAGCAGTACTTC.

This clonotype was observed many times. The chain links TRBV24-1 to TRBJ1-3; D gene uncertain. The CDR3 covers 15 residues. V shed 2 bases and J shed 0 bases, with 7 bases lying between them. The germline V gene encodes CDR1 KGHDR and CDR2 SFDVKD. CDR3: CATSDSRSSGNTIYF. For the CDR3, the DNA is TGTGCCACCAGTGATTCCCGGAGCTCTGGAAACACCATATATTTT.